Here is one TCR beta chain with its context. Its antigen is as yet unknown. Sequenced by immunoSEQ multiplex PCR; TCRdb stores in-frame clones only, minus some. The sample lists roughly 100,000 clones; around 90% were seen once. Collection occurred without any documented infections or immune events in donors. These data originate in a study of identifying expanded T cells in peripheral blood. Whole-study findings and limits: Approximately two-week clone count variance significantly increased as total template count grew. About 1.3 clones differed between technical replicates, versus approximately 16 and 19 over time.

The ends lost 5 bases at V and 2 bases at J; junction bases unmatched: 9. CDR3 length: 16 residues. From germline, CDR1 is SGHTA and CDR2 FQGNSA. The gene calls are TRBV7-2 and TRBJ1-2, with 9 nucleotides matching TRBD1. The material sequenced was blood. The sequence was obtained from a person aged 18 to 75 in good health. The CDR3 sequence is CASSTGQGHSNYGYTF. For the CDR3, the DNA is TGTGCCAGCAGCACGGGACAGGGACATTCAAACTATGGCTACACCTTC.